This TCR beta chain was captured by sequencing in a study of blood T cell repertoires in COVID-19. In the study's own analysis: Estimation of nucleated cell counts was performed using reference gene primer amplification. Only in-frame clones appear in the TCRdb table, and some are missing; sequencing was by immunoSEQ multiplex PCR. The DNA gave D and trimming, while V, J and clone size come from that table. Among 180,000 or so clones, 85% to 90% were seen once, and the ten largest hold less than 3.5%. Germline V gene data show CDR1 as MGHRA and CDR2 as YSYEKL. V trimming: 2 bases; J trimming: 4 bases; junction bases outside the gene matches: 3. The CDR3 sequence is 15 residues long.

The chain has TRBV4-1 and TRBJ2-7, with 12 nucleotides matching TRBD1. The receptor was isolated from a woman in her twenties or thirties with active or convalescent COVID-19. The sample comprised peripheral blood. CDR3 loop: CASSQPGQGAYEQYF. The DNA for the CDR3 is TGCGCCAGCAGCCAACCGGGACAGGGGGCTTACGAGCAGTACTTC.